One and the same sample provided the 25 T cell receptor beta chains below, sequenced in a study of blood T cell repertoires in COVID-19. Profiling relied on immunoSEQ multiplex PCR, and the TCRdb table lists in-frame clones only, not all of them. This table has 98,000 or so clones, about 86% appearing once. The sample comprised peripheral blood. These receptors were taken from a woman aged 80 or older with active or convalescent COVID-19.

The chain is built from TRBV28 and TRBJ2-7; 7 bases map to TRBD1. The CDR3 is 14 residues long. Trimming took 5 bases from V and 5 from J; bases not matched to a gene: 9. Germline V CDR1 and CDR2: MDHEN, SYDVKM. The CDR3 here is CASSTGVFPNEQYF. DNA for the CDR3: TGTGCCAGCAGTACAGGGGTCTTCCCCAACGAGCAGTACTTC.

The chain carries TRBV28 and TRBJ1-2; no clear D gene. The germline V and J ends were trimmed by 8 bases and 2 bases, with 6 bases remaining between them. This CDR3 has 11 amino acids. Germline values: CDR1 MDHEN, CDR2 SYDVKM. The CDR3 nucleotides read TGTGCCAGCCGGTCCAACTATGGCTACACCTTC. Its protein product is CASRSNYGYTF.

In this sample, this clone turned up many times. In nucleotides, the CDR3 is TGTGCCAGCAGCCAAGTGAACAGGGGCGGGTACGAGCAGTACTTC. It yields the protein CASSQVNRGGYEQYF. The gene calls are TRBV3-1 (or the pseudogene TRBV3-2) and TRBJ2-7; 7 bases are a match to TRBD1. Germline V gene data show CDR1 as LGHDT and CDR2 as YNNKEL (reference sequence). V lost 1 base and J lost 4; bases outside the gene matches: 7. The CDR3 consists of 15 residues.

CDR3 sequence: CASAPTLGQGKLLYGYTF. The CDR3 region has the DNA TGTGCCAGCGCACCAACTTTAGGACAGGGCAAACTCCTCTATGGCTACACCTTC. The chain couples TRBV27 to TRBJ1-2; 8 nucleotides align to TRBD1. CDR1 is MNHEY, CDR2 SMNVEV, per germline (reference sequence). With 8 bases clipped from V and 4 bases from J, the junction kept 21 bases outside the gene matches. The CDR3 has 18 residues.

The chain is built from TRBV7-9 and TRBJ2-7, with 10 positions matching TRBD2. The V gene's germline CDR1 is SEHNR and CDR2 FQNEAQ (reference sequence). Losses at the gene ends were 5 bases for V and 3 bases for J; bases not matched to a gene: 13. CDR3 length: 17 residues. The CDR3, as DNA: TGTGCCAGCAGCCGTTTCCCCGAGATAGCGGGAGGCTACGAGCAGTACTTC. This translates into CASSRFPEIAGGYEQYF.

The chain links TRBV29-1 to TRBJ1-5; TRBD1 matches 9 bases. V trimming: 4 bases; J trimming: 4 bases; junction bases outside the gene matches: 2. The CDR3 consists of 13 residues. Germline V gene data show CDR1 as SQVTM and CDR2 as ANQGSEA. The CDR3 protein is CSVAGTGNQPQHF. The CDR3 bases are TGCAGCGTTGCCGGGACAGGGAATCAGCCCCAGCATTTT.

V gene TRBV19 combines with J gene TRBJ1-5, with 8 bases lining up with TRBD1. This CDR3 contains 15 residues. Germline V lookup: CDR1 LNHDA, CDR2 SQIVND (reference sequence). V shed 6 bases and J 2 bases; nucleotides not matched to a gene: 6. For the CDR3, the DNA is TGTGCCAGTAGCCAGGGACAGGTGGGCAATCAGCCCCAGCATTTT. Translating gives CASSQGQVGNQPQHF.

This clone is a singleton in its sample. The chain joins TRBV19 to TRBJ2-7; D is unresolved. CDR1 and CDR2 from the germline V gene are LNHDA and SQIVND (reference sequence). CDR3 length: 13 residues. The ends were cut back, 1 base at V and 0 bases at J, with 4 bases in the middle. The CDR3 region is CASSIAVSYEQYF. CDR3 coding DNA: TGTGCCAGTAGTATAGCAGTCTCCTACGAGCAGTACTTC.

The rearrangement links TRBV3-1 (or the pseudogene TRBV3-2) to TRBJ1-4; a possible D gene is TRBD1 (5 bases). CDR3 length: 16 amino acids. CDR1 and CDR2 (germline): LGHDT, YNNKEL (reference sequence). Deletions cut 2 bases from V and 5 bases from J, with 15 bases between. For the CDR3, the DNA is TGTGCCAGCAGCCAAAGGCGGGCGGGACGAAATGAAAAACTGTTTTTT. It yields the protein CASSQRRAGRNEKLFF.

This rearrangement joins TRBV28 to TRBJ2-7; 8 positions match TRBD1. Germline trimming cut 8 bases from V and 1 base from J; bases unmatched to any gene: 10. This CDR3 spans 15 amino acids. Germline V CDR1 and CDR2: MDHEN, SYDVKM. The CDR3 region has the DNA TGTGCCAGCTACACCGTAGGACAGGGTTCCTACGAGCAGTACTTC. This translates into CASYTVGQGSYEQYF. The variable domain in full, completed from reference TRBV28 and TRBJ2-7, reads DVKVTQSSRYLVKRTGEKVFLECVQDMDHENMFWYRQDPGLGLRLIYFSYDVKMKEKGDIPEGYSVSREKKERFSLILESASTNQTSMYLCASYTVGQGSYEQYFGPGTRLTVT.

In its sample, this clone was seen once. The chain recombines TRBV25-1 with TRBJ1-2; TRBD1 agrees at 7 bases. This CDR3 comprises 13 residues. The germline V gene has CDR1 MGHDK and CDR2 SYGVNS. Trimming removed 4 bases from V and 8 bases from J; junction bases left unmatched: 7. This chain's CDR3 is CASSVKEGAGYTF. The DNA for the CDR3 is TGTGCCAGCAGTGTAAAAGAGGGGGCGGGCTACACCTTC.

In the case of this clone: The sample holds other DNA sequences that translate to the same CDR3. The V call is TRBV3-1 (or the pseudogene TRBV3-2), the J call TRBJ1-5; no clear D. CDR3 size: 12 residues. Deletions cut 0 bases from V and 6 bases from J, with 3 bases between. Germline V gene lookup returns CDR1 LGHDT and CDR2 YNNKEL (reference sequence). DNA of the CDR3: TGTGCCAGCAGCCAAGATAGTCAGCCCCAGCATTTT. This translates into CASSQDSQPQHF.

This clone showed up just once. The chain carries TRBV6-5 and TRBJ2-1, with D maybe TRBD2 (5 bases). CDR1 is MNHEY, CDR2 SVGAGI, per germline. V lost 2 bases and J 0 bases, leaving 11 bases between the germline ends. This CDR3 is 16 amino acids long. The CDR3: CASSYARAGSYNEQFF. The CDR3 DNA reads as TGTGCCAGCAGTTACGCTAGGGCGGGCTCCTACAATGAGCAGTTCTTC.

The chain joins TRBV7-3 to TRBJ2-5; 7 bases are shared with TRBD1. The CDR3 loop spans 15 amino acids. Germline-derived CDR1 and CDR2 are SGHTA and FQGTGA. The J segment lost 1 base and the V segment lost 5 bases, leaving 7 bases of the junction unmatched. The CDR3 is CASSPGQTFQETQYF. The CDR3 DNA reads as TGTGCCAGCAGCCCGGGACAGACCTTCCAAGAGACCCAGTACTTC.

This chain joins TRBV14 and TRBJ2-7; weak D call: TRBD2 (5 bases). The V gene lost 4 bases and the J gene lost 6 bases, with 16 bases spanning the gap. The V gene's germline CDR1 is SGHDN and CDR2 FVKESK. CDR3 size: 14 residues. The CDR3 loop reads CASSPGFAPAEQYF. In DNA form, the CDR3 reads TGTGCCAGCAGCCCGGGGTTCGCCCCTGCCGAGCAGTACTTC.

The V and J genes are TRBV28 and TRBJ1-2; D is possibly TRBD1 (6 bases). The germline CDR1 and CDR2 sequences are MDHEN and SYDVKM. The length of the CDR3 is 13 residues. Trimming took 6 bases from V and 6 from J, leaving 14 bases between them. This CDR3 reads CASRRKGENGYTF. The CDR3 coding sequence is TGTGCCAGCAGACGTAAGGGGGAAAATGGCTACACCTTC.

The chain combines TRBV20-1 with TRBJ2-7; maybe TRBD1 (5 bases). Germline CDR1 and CDR2: DFQATT and SNEGSKA (reference sequence). The CDR3 is made up of 11 amino acids. The V end was cut by 5 bases, the J end by 3 bases, with 8 bases between. For the CDR3, the DNA is TGCAGTGCTTCCAGGGTCTACGAGCAGTACTTC. Its translation: CSASRVYEQYF.

The chain uses TRBV7-9 and TRBJ2-7, with a tentative D call TRBD1 (5 bases). Per germline, CDR1 SEHNR and CDR2 FQNEAQ (reference sequence). Trimming took 5 bases from V and 0 from J, leaving 17 bases between them. The CDR3 is 16 amino acids. The CDR3 here is CASSLPRQGISYEQYF. For the CDR3, the DNA is TGTGCCAGCAGCCTTCCTCGGCAGGGAATCTCCTACGAGCAGTACTTC. The full variable domain, its missing parts supplied by reference TRBV7-9 and TRBJ2-7, is DTGVSQNPRHKITKRGQNVTFRCDPISEHNRLYWYRQTLGQGPEFLTYFQNEAQLEKSRLLSDRFSAERPKGSFSTLEIQRTEQGDSAMYLCASSLPRQGISYEQYFGPGTRLTVT.

The chain combines TRBV5-1 with TRBJ1-1, with D perhaps matching TRBD1 (6 bases). CDR1 and CDR2 (germline): SGHRS, YFSETQ. This CDR3 contains 14 residues. The V gene lost 7 bases and the J gene lost 2 bases, with 15 bases spanning the gap. CDR3 coding DNA: TGCGCCAGCTTCCGGGACACCTTCAACACTGAAGCTTTCTTT. Residues: CASFRDTFNTEAFF.

The chain uses TRBV5-1 and TRBJ1-2; 7 positions match TRBD1. The CDR3 is made up of 14 amino acids. V lost 4 bases, J lost 2 bases, and 5 bases stayed unmatched. Germline CDR1 SGHRS, CDR2 YFSETQ. The CDR3 reads CASSLGQLNYGYTF. CDR3 nucleotides: TGCGCCAGCAGCCTGGGACAGTTGAACTATGGCTACACCTTC.

This clone was observed a few times. The gene calls are TRBV30 and TRBJ1-5; D is unresolved. CDR1 GTSNPN and CDR2 SVGIG come from the germline V gene (reference sequence). Trimming removed 3 bases at V and 0 bases at J, with 6 bases between. The CDR3 contains 13 residues. For the CDR3, the DNA is TGTGCCTGGAGCGGGTCTAGCAATCAGCCCCAGCATTTT. This encodes CAWSGSSNQPQHF.

This rearrangement joins TRBV28 to TRBJ1-2; D might be TRBD1 (5 bases). V dropped 7 bases and J dropped 4 bases, with 16 bases sitting between them. Germline V CDR1 and CDR2: MDHEN, SYDVKM. The CDR3 spans 14 residues. The CDR3 reads CASTSGGTGYGYTF. The DNA of the CDR3 is TGTGCCAGCACCTCGGGGGGTACGGGCTATGGCTACACCTTC.

The rearrangement links TRBV7-2 to TRBJ1-5; D is undetermined. This CDR3 contains 13 residues. The germline CDR1 and CDR2 sequences are SGHTA and FQGNSA. Trimming cost V 3 bases and J 7 bases, with 10 bases left between them. DNA for the CDR3: TGTGCCAGCAGCTTCGGTCGGAGCCAGCCCCAGCATTTT. This codes for CASSFGRSQPQHF. The complete variable domain, with remaining parts taken from reference TRBV7-2 and TRBJ1-5, reads GAGVSQSPSNKVTEKGKDVELRCDPISGHTALYWYRQSLGQGLEFLIYFQGNSAPDKSGLPSDRFSAERTGGSVSTLTIQRTQQEDSAVYLCASSFGRSQPQHFGDGTRLSIL.

V usage is TRBV7-9 and J usage is TRBJ1-2, with TRBD1 identical over 9 bases. This CDR3 spans 14 amino acids. Germline loops: CDR1 SEHNR, CDR2 FQNEAQ (reference sequence). V dropped 1 base and J dropped 7; count of bases not matched to a gene: 4. CDR3 DNA sequence: TGTGCCAGCAGCTTAGATACAGGGGGCGTTGGCTACACCTTC. Amino acid sequence: CASSLDTGGVGYTF.

The chain has TRBV15 and TRBJ2-7, with 8 bases fitting TRBD1. The germline CDR1 and CDR2 sequences are LNHNV and YYDKDF (reference sequence). The junction had 4 bases not matched to a gene; V was cut back by 3 bases and J by 3 bases. The length of the CDR3 is 14 residues. For the CDR3, the DNA is TGTGCCACCAGCAGGGACAGGGTGAGCTACGAGCAGTACTTC. This gives the protein CATSRDRVSYEQYF.